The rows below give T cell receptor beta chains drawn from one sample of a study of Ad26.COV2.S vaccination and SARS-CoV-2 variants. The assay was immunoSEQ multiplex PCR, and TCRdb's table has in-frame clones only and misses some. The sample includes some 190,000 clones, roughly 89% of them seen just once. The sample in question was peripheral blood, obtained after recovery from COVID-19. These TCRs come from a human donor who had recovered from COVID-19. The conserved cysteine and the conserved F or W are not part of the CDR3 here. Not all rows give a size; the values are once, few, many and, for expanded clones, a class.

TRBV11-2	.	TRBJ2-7	ASSLGTGFHEQY
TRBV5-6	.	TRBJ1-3	ASSSGVGNTIY
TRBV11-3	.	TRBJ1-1	ASSLGEVMNTEAF
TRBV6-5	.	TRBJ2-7	ASSAGTGYEQY
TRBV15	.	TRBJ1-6	ATSILGRDDSPLH
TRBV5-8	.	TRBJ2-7	ASSLRTGSSYEQY
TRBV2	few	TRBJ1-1	ASCTDLNTEAF
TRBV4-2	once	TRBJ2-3	ASSLGGPEY
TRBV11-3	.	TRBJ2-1	ASSLIGAPEQF
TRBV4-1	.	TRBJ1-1	ASSQGSGSNTEAF
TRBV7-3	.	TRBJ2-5	ASSSQGGETQY
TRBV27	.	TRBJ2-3	ASSLIRFGTDTQY
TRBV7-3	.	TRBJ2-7	ASSPGWLLGPYEQY
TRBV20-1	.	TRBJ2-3	SASAGASTDTQY
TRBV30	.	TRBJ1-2	AWTLNGQFYGYT
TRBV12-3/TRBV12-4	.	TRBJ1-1	ASSLGVGSEAF
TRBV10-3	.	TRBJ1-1	AISEKQGDTEAF
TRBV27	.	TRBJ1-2	ASSFDPIYGYT
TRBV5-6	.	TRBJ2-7	ASSFLRQPSYEQY
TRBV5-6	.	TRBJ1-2	ASSPRGQGPFRYGYT
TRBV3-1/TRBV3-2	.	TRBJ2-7	ASSQVGGRYEQY
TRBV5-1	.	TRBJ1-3	ASSLGVVGSGNTIY
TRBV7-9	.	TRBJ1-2	ASSLPRQAGYGYT
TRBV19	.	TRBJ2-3	ASSLGGRTTDTQY
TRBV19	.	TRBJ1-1	ASSLQGKAF
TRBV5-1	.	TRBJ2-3	ASSLGGGSTDTQY
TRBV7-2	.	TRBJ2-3	ASSLGNTDPLRMDTQY
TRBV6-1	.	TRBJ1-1	ASSEDCRGQGAKNTEAF
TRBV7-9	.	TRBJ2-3	ASSHPLAGPTDTQY
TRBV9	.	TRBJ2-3	ASSVGVGSTDTQY
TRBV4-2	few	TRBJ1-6	ASSPATGENSPLH
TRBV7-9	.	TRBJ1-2	ASSPLRGYGYT
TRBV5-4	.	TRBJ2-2	ASSLYSGGPAGELF
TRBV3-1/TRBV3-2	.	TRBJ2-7	ASSQAVGSYEQY
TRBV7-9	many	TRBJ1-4	ASSLGGFDEKLF
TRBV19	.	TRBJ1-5	ASSRDREGNQPQH
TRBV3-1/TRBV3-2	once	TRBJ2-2	ASSQELNTGELF
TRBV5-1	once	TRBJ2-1	ASSWETSGIGNEQF
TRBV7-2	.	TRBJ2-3	ASSLTRATDTQY
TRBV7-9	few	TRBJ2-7	ASSESGRGSYEQY